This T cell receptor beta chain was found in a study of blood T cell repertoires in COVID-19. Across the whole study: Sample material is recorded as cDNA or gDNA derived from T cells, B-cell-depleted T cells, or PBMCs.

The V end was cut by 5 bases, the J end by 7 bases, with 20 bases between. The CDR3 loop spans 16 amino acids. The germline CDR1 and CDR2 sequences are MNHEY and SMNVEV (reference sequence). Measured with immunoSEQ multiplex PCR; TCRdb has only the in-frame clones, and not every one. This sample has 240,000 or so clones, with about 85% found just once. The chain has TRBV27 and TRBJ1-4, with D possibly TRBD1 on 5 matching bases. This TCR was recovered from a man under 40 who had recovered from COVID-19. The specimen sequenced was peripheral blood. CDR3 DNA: TGTGCCAGCAGTCCACTAAGGCCAGGGAAGAGTGAAAAACTGTTTTTT. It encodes CASSPLRPGKSEKLFF.